Below, one T cell receptor (beta chain) is given with its context. Its antigen remains unidentified. CDR1 and CDR2 (germline): SGHVS, FNYEAQ. The ends were cut back, 1 base at V and 4 bases at J, with 11 bases in the middle. CDR3 length: 15 amino acids. This sample was included in a study of OX40 agonist ivuxolimab in advanced cancers. Overall study: Those treated in dose escalation had hepatocellular carcinoma, melanoma, renal cell cancer or head and neck cancer. Whole-study results and caveats: Partly responding patients at 0.1-3.0 mg/kg showed some of the smallest clonal expansion. Mean expanded clone counts were higher in CD8+ than CD4+ T cells. The CD4+ and CD8+ T cells in the blood had expanded clonally by week 6 at 0.1 to 3.0 mg/kg.

Using immunoSEQ multiplex PCR, the repertoire was profiled, and TCRdb retains in-frame clones only, with some absent. Found here are about 91,000 clones, 70% to 90% of them singletons; the top ten hold about 4%. The starting material was CD4+ or CD8+ T cells sorted from blood, obtained in a trial of the OX40 agonist ivuxolimab. The chain uses TRBV7-6 and TRBJ2-1; a possible D gene is TRBD2 (5 bases). The clonotype originates from an adult with an advanced solid tumor such as melanoma, head and neck, liver or kidney cancer. CDR3 sequence reads: CASSLGSGSYNEQFF. CDR3 bases: TGTGCCAGCAGCTTAGGTTCGGGATCATACAATGAGCAGTTCTTC.